Listed here is a single TCR beta chain. Antigen specificity is unknown. This specimen belongs to a study of T-cell reconstitution after alpha-beta-depleted transplantation in children. For TCRbeta, the library was prepared with unique molecular identifiers. TCRdb reprocessed the PCR reads with MiXCR, giving one entry per CDR3 protein. The top ten clones hold 28% of a sample with about a million distinct CDR3 sequences, about 29% of them seen once. The CDR3 contains 18 residues. Trimming shortened V by 3 bases and J by 0 bases, and 16 bases separated the two germline ends. The germline gives CDR1 SGHKS, CDR2 YYEKEE (reference sequence). Study-level findings and limits: Reported findings indicate that, about two months after transplant, alpha-beta T cells came from several hundred expanded clones, which were derived from non-depleted graft cells.

The chain uses TRBV5-5 and TRBJ1-6, with D perhaps matching TRBD1 (5 bases). This material consisted of PBMCs, mostly from graft donor cells, taken 360 days after TCRalphabeta/CD19-depleted stem cell transplant. The receptor was derived from a boy under two years old who had a stem cell transplant for SCID, so the T cells may come from the graft donor. CDR3 coding DNA: TGTGCCAGCAGCTCCGGGACGGGGATGAGCTCCTATAATTCACCCCTCCACTTT. Protein sequence: CASSSGTGMSSYNSPLHF. The entire variable domain, with the rest obtained from reference TRBV5-5 and TRBJ1-6, is as follows: DAGVTQSPTHLIKTRGQQVTLRCSPISGHKSVSWYQQVLGQGPQFIFQYYEKEERGRGNFPDRFSARQFPNYSSELNVNALLLGDSALYLCASSSGTGMSSYNSPLHFGNGTRLTVT.